The table lists the clone carrying this TCR beta chain with a few counts. The sample is drawn from a study of T cells after yellow fever vaccination. Study in general: The authors prepared low-cell-number fractions using SMART-Seq v4 Ultra Low Input.

The CDR3 is made up of 13 amino acids. V dropped 2 bases and J dropped 3 bases, with 9 bases sitting between them. Germline V gene sequence: CDR1 SGDLS, CDR2 YYNGEE. A single record per CDR3 protein comes from TCRdb applying MiXCR to the 5' RACE reads. The table shows hundreds of thousands of distinct CDR3 sequences, with less than 15% occurring only once. The sample consisted of PBMCs, taken on the day of the yellow fever booster vaccination. The receptor comes from a man in his thirties or forties who received the YFV17D yellow fever vaccine. V is TRBV9 and J is TRBJ2-7; D gene uncertain. The CDR3 sequence is CASSVDGGYEQYF. CDR3 nucleotide sequence: TGTGCCAGCAGCGTGGACGGCGGCTACGAGCAGTACTTC.